Listed here is a single T cell receptor (beta chain). Its antigen is unknown. The sample belongs to a study of CD8+CD57+ T cells in acquired aplastic anemia. At the level of the study: The DNA of sorted CD4+ and CD8+ cells averaged roughly 3.2 ug.

Genomic DNA, the template, was used for profiling of the TCR beta VDJ and CDR3. Each CDR3 protein is one row after TCRdb ran MiXCR on the reads. The table shows more than 250,000 distinct CDR3 sequences, with around 60% occurring only once. CDR3 length: 14 residues. V was shortened by 11 bases and J by 2 bases, with 15 bases between the two germline ends. The germline gives CDR1 KGHDR, CDR2 SFDVKD. Findings of the study overall: Patients and controls were not found to differ significantly in CD8+ Simpson's diversity. Researchers report that fewer than 35 CD8+ CDR3 sequences appeared in both patients and controls.

The specimen was sorted CD4+, CD8+, or CD8+CD57+ T cells (not recorded which) from PBMCs. The chain carries TRBV24-1 and TRBJ1-5; D remains ambiguous. This clonotype was sampled from a human donor with severe aplastic anemia or a healthy control (not recorded which). CDR3 coding DNA: TGTGCCAGCAGCCCGAGTTGGGGCAATCAGCCCCAGCATTTT. Protein sequence: CASSPSWGNQPQHF.